Following are 20 T cell receptor beta chains from one sample sequenced in a study of T cells in Graves' hyperthyroidism and ophthalmopathy. TCR beta CDR3 region amplification was performed from RNA transcripts. HTBI primers were used for first-round RT-PCR of the TCR CDR3. One entry per CDR3 protein, called by TCRdb with MiXCR from the multiplex PCR reads. The data hold about 400,000 distinct CDR3 sequences, with around 15% observed a single time. Material for sequencing was blood. Every receptor here comes from a woman aged 55-70 years with Graves' ophthalmopathy.

This chain links TRBV4-1 with TRBJ2-7; TRBD2 matches at 8 bases. This CDR3 has 19 residues. V shed 0 bases, J shed 1 base, and the junction held 14 bases outside the gene matches. The germline gives CDR1 MGHRA, CDR2 YSYEKL. CDR3 nucleotide sequence: TGCGCCAGCAGCCAAGATATTGCTAGCGGGCGCACATTTTCCTACGAGCAGTACTTC. This translates into CASSQDIASGRTFSYEQYF.

This clonotype was seen many times. The rearrangement joins TRBV6-2 or TRBV6-3 to TRBJ2-1, with a tentative D call TRBD2 (6 bases). Between the trimmed V and J ends, which lost 6 bases and 6 bases, there was a span of 12 bases. Germline V lookup: CDR1 MNHEY, CDR2 SVGEGT. The CDR3 runs to 13 residues. CDR3 DNA: TGTGCCAGCAGACCCACTAGCTCCAATGAGCAGTTCTTC. Residues: CASRPTSSNEQFF.

The chain links TRBV7-9 to TRBJ1-4; TRBD1 matches at 10 bases. V lost 1 base and J lost 5; bases outside the gene matches: 4. Germline CDR1 and CDR2: SEHNR and FQNEAQ (reference sequence). This CDR3 region has 16 residues. CDR3 DNA sequence: TGTGCCAGCAGCTTAGGTCTGGGACAGGGGAATGAAAAACTGTTTTTT. Its translation is CASSLGLGQGNEKLFF.

This clonotype has only a few counts. This chain connects TRBV5-1 to TRBJ2-5; 10 bases map to TRBD2. Unmatched junction bases numbered 4, after V lost 3 bases and J lost 2 bases. Germline loops: CDR1 SGHRS, CDR2 YFSETQ. The CDR3 contains 15 residues. The CDR3 DNA is TGCGCCAGCAGCTGGACTAGCGGAGGACAAGAGACCCAGTACTTC. Translation: CASSWTSGGQETQYF.

The gene calls are TRBV29-1 and TRBJ2-1, with TRBD2 matching 7 bases. This CDR3 is built from 12 residues. Germline CDR1 reads SQVTM; CDR2 reads ANQGSEA. The V and J ends lost 3 bases and 8 bases, in that order; junction bases with no gene match: 4. CDR3 nucleotide sequence: TGCAGCGTTGAGAGCGGGAACTATGAGCAGTTCTTC. It codes for CSVESGNYEQFF.

In this sample, this clonotype turned up many times. The chain carries TRBV28 and TRBJ1-6; 8 positions match TRBD1. The CDR3 has 16 residues. Trimming at V came to 2 bases and at J to 8 bases, leaving 8 bases not matched to a gene. Germline CDR1 and CDR2: MDHEN and SYDVKM. CDR3 sequence reads: CASSLRDRPLDSPLHF. The CDR3 DNA sequence: TGTGCCAGCAGTTTAAGGGACAGGCCCCTGGATTCACCCCTCCACTTT.

This clonotype came up a few times. V is TRBV6-1 and J is TRBJ1-6; 7 nucleotides line up with TRBD1. With 8 bases clipped from V and 7 bases from J, the junction kept 5 bases outside the gene matches. Germline V lookup: CDR1 MNHNS, CDR2 SASEGT. The CDR3 contains 13 residues. The CDR3 DNA follows: TGTGCCAGCGAGACAGGGAACAATTCACCCCTCCACTTT. Amino acid sequence: CASETGNNSPLHF.

This clonotype was observed many times. The gene calls are TRBV28 and TRBJ1-1, with TRBD1 matching over 7 bases. Germline V gene sequence: CDR1 MDHEN, CDR2 SYDVKM. J was trimmed by 8 bases and V by 6 bases; bases with no gene match: 12. The CDR3 consists of 14 residues. CDR3 region: CASSPMGDRREAFF. CDR3 sequence (DNA): TGTGCCAGCAGCCCGATGGGGGACAGACGAGAAGCTTTCTTT. Looking up the rest from reference TRBV28 and TRBJ1-1 gives the full variable domain: DVKVTQSSRYLVKRTGEKVFLECVQDMDHENMFWYRQDPGLGLRLIYFSYDVKMKEKGDIPEGYSVSREKKERFSLILESASTNQTSMYLCASSPMGDRREAFFGQGTRLTVV.

This clonotype was counted at least ten times. The chain recombines TRBV9 with TRBJ2-2; D gene uncertain. The germline V gene encodes CDR1 SGDLS and CDR2 YYNGEE. Trimming removed 1 base at V and 1 base at J, with 5 bases between. CDR3 length equals 14 residues. In DNA, the CDR3 is TGTGCCAGCAGCGTAACCCAGAACACCGGGGAGCTGTTTTTT. It codes for CASSVTQNTGELFF.

This clonotype was counted many times. The chain combines TRBV20-1 with TRBJ2-5, with TRBD1 matching 9 bases. J gave up 5 bases and V 3 bases, and 1 base lay outside the gene matches. This CDR3 comprises 12 residues. Germline V gene sequence: CDR1 DFQATT, CDR2 SNEGSKA (reference sequence). Here the CDR3 DNA reads TGCAGTGCTAGGGGGACAGGGGAGACCCAGTACTTC. It is translated as CSARGTGETQYF.

The sample holds a few counts of this clonotype. The chain is built from TRBV3-1 and TRBJ1-2, with unresolved D. From germline, CDR1 is LGHDT and CDR2 YNNKEL (reference sequence). V lost 0 bases and J lost 1, with 6 bases in between. This CDR3 spans 14 amino acids. The chain's CDR3 is CASSQDNLNYGYTF. CDR3 nucleotide sequence: TGTGCCAGCAGCCAAGATAACCTTAACTATGGCTACACCTTC.

V gene TRBV7-8 combines with J gene TRBJ2-4; D not resolved. Germline CDR1 and CDR2: SGHVS and FQNEAQ. This CDR3 has 15 residues. V was clipped by 1 base and J by 7 bases, with 14 bases between them. The CDR3 nucleotides are TGTGCCAGCAGCTTAGATGCCTACAGAAGGAACATTCAGTACTTC. Its translation is CASSLDAYRRNIQYF.

The rearrangement joins TRBV25-1 to TRBJ2-3, with D possibly being TRBD2 (6 bases). V lost 8 bases and J 0 bases, leaving 15 bases between the germline ends. This CDR3 has 15 residues. Germline V gives CDR1 MGHDK, CDR2 SYGVNS. The CDR3 here is CASSPLAPSTDTQYF. In DNA form, the CDR3 reads TGTGCCAGCTCTCCTCTAGCGCCTAGCACAGATACGCAGTATTTT.

This clonotype was counted only a few times. This sequence joins TRBV4-2 and TRBJ2-1, with 10 bases fitting TRBD1. CDR1 is LGHNA, CDR2 YNFKEQ, per germline. J gave up 7 bases and V 2 bases, and 8 bases lay outside the gene matches. The CDR3 is made up of 16 amino acids. The chain's CDR3 is CASSQPTGGADNEQFF. The CDR3 nucleotides read TGTGCCAGCAGCCAACCGACAGGGGGCGCGGATAATGAGCAGTTCTTC.

This clonotype was observed at least ten times. The chain joins TRBV15 to TRBJ2-1; no clear D. In germline, CDR1 is LNHNV, CDR2 YYDKDF (reference sequence). Trimming took off 4 bases at V and 2 bases at J, with 6 bases between the two ends. The CDR3 covers 13 residues. CDR3 loop: CATSKDPYNEQFF. DNA for the CDR3: TGTGCCACCAGCAAGGATCCCTACAATGAGCAGTTCTTC.

This clonotype was counted ten times or more. The chain links TRBV3-1 to TRBJ2-7; 7 nucleotides agree with TRBD1. This CDR3 has 15 amino acids. The V gene's germline CDR1 is LGHDT and CDR2 YNNKEL (reference sequence). V shed 5 bases, J shed 4 bases, and the junction held 11 bases outside the gene matches. For the CDR3, the DNA is TGTGCCAGCAGCGCCAGCACGGGACAGTCATACGAGCAGTACTTC. Protein product: CASSASTGQSYEQYF.

This clonotype has ten or more counts. The V and J genes are TRBV18 and TRBJ2-2; D is undetermined. The V gene lost 3 bases and the J gene lost 0 bases, with 11 bases spanning the gap. Germline loops: CDR1 KGHSH, CDR2 LQKENI. This CDR3 is 16 amino acids long. The CDR3 region has the DNA TGTGCCAGCTCACCGATTATTAACGCGAACACCGGGGAGCTGTTTTTT. Protein sequence: CASSPIINANTGELFF. Together with reference TRBV18 and TRBJ2-2, the CDR3 gives the full variable domain: NAGVMQNPRHLVRRRGQEARLRCSPMKGHSHVYWYRQLPEEGLKFMVYLQKENIIDESGMPKERFSAEFPKEGPSILRIQQVVRGDSAAYFCASSPIINANTGELFFGEGSRLTVL.

In this sample, this clonotype turned up many times. This rearrangement joins TRBV28 to TRBJ2-5, with a tentative D call TRBD1 (6 bases). The CDR3 contains 12 residues. Germline V gene data show CDR1 as MDHEN and CDR2 as SYDVKM. Trimming stripped 3 bases from V and 10 bases from J, with 12 bases between. The CDR3 loop reads CASSLETGNQYF. CDR3 nucleotide sequence: TGTGCCAGCAGTTTGGAAACAGGGAACCAGTACTTC.

This clonotype was counted at least ten times. The chain uses TRBV7-2 and TRBJ2-7, with D uncertain. CDR1 and CDR2 (germline): SGHTA, FQGNSA. This CDR3 is 13 amino acids long. The germline V and J ends were trimmed by 2 bases and 2 bases, with 7 bases remaining between them. The CDR3 bases are TGTGCCAGCAGCTTAATGACAACCTACGAGCAGTACTTC. Its translation: CASSLMTTYEQYF. The variable domain in full, completed from reference TRBV7-2 and TRBJ2-7, reads GAGVSQSPSNKVTEKGKDVELRCDPISGHTALYWYRQSLGQGLEFLIYFQGNSAPDKSGLPSDRFSAERTGGSVSTLTIQRTQQEDSAVYLCASSLMTTYEQYFGPGTRLTVT.

This clonotype has ten or more counts. The chain recombines TRBV20-1 with TRBJ2-4, with D hard to call. Germline loops: CDR1 DFQATT, CDR2 SNEGSKA (reference sequence). V was clipped by 8 bases and J by 3 bases, with 8 bases between them. The CDR3 loop spans 11 amino acids. The CDR3 DNA reads TGCAGTACCGATGACAAAAACATTCAGTACTTC. Protein product: CSTDDKNIQYF.